This TCR beta chain came from a study of blood T cell repertoires in COVID-19. Study-wide context: COVID-19 samples collected from the United States, Italy and Spain covered acute and convalescent phases. Sources were T cells, B-cell-depleted T cells, or PBMCs; the material itself was cDNA or gDNA.

Under the authors' procedure: How many nucleated cells were present was estimated from reference gene primer amplification. Only in-frame clones appear in the TCRdb table, and some are missing; sequencing was by immunoSEQ multiplex PCR. V and J calls and clone size are given by that table; D and trimming were obtained from the DNA. The sample lists approximately 89,000 clones, around 85% occurring once. V lost 4 bases and J 8 bases, leaving 18 bases between the germline ends. CDR1 and CDR2 (germline): SGHDT, YYEEEE. The CDR3 length is 14 residues. The chain carries TRBV5-6 and TRBJ1-2; TRBD1 might be the D (6 bases). The source is a woman between 65 and 79 years old with acute or convalescent COVID-19. Sequencing was carried out using peripheral blood. The CDR3 is CASSPVGTQVGYTF. The CDR3 coding sequence is TGTGCCAGCAGCCCAGTTGGGACACAGGTCGGCTACACCTTC.